This T cell receptor (beta chain) was sequenced for a study of blood T cell repertoires in COVID-19 (dated by TCRdb to the early 2020s). Notes on the research overall: Samples from collaborators originated in the United States, Italy and Spain and spanned both the acute and convalescent phases of COVID-19. HLA class I and class II types, where available, came from metadata supplied by the sample provider rather than from assay-based typing. The samples were drawn from two sources: the first 160 participants of the ongoing ImmuneRACE study, and fewer than 1,500 subjects contributed by 6 global collaborators. Deeply sampled blood TCRbeta repertoires from subjects exposed to, actively infected with, or recovered from COVID-19 were included in the dataset. The material from the prospective study consisted of cDNA or gDNA derived from T cells, B-cell-depleted T cells, or PBMCs. The repertoires were made available in a free public database intended to serve as a resource for research on the immune response to SARS-CoV-2. A de-identified subject ID, COVID-19 status, age in years and sex were almost always included in the sample metadata. Paper-wide results and their limitations: How much clinical and demographic metadata was included differed by source and by participant, and the metadata was provided uncurated.

To note about this clone: Its antigen target is currently unknown. Per-base quality was not reported, and no clone a single base away is much larger than it.

Each collaborating institution followed its own protocols to collect whole blood in K2EDTA tubes. For TCRbeta analysis, collaborators shipped samples as frozen whole blood, isolated PBMCs, or DNA extracted from either of those sample types. CDR1 and CDR2, per the germline V gene, are SGHTS and YDEGEE. Cut back by 1 base and 0 bases, the V and J ends lie 12 bases apart. From its cysteine to its phenylalanine, the CDR3 spans 16 amino acids. Only CDR3 DNA remains: 48 bases, in frame from the first base. TCRbeta CDR3 regions were amplified from genomic DNA using the immunoSEQ Assay, a bias-controlled multiplex PCR. As for the authors' bioinformatics: The number of nucleated cells in each sample was estimated by amplification of reference gene primers within the assay. To quantify the absolute abundance of each unique TCRbeta CDR3 rearrangement, sequence reads were collapsed and filtered. Productive Simpson clonality was computed per sample as the square root of Simpson's diversity index over productive rearrangements. In TCRdb, the immuneACCESS table is reduced to in-frame sequences with V and J assigned. These tables do not hold every clone; where another copy was compared, an unresolved V gene accounts for under half, and the others remain unexplained. That table gives V, J and clone size, and the DNA gave D and trimming. This sample has roughly 75,000 clones in its table, and under 80% of those were observed once. The top ten clones comprise just over 2.5% of the sample.

The specimen was peripheral blood. The sequence links TRBV5-8 to TRBJ2-3, with a tentative D gene TRBD2 over 7 matching bases. The receptor's source is a human donor with acute or convalescent COVID-19. The donor label of this sample is uncertain. Here the CDR3 is given as CASSLRRGPSTDTQYF. The DNA reads TGTGCCAGCAGCTTGAGGCGGGGGCCTAGCACAGATACGCAGTATTTT.